A selection of T cell receptor beta chains follows, all from one sample in a study of cytomegalovirus exposure and HLA in healthy donors. Profiled with immunoSEQ multiplex PCR; TCRdb holds only in-frame clones, not every one. The repertoire holds 98,000 or so clones, with about 79% as singletons. The sequenced material came from PBMCs. These receptors came from a man aged 60 to 69 in good health and CMV-seropositive. CDR3s include the opening cysteine and the closing phenylalanine or tryptophan. A D gene is named only where the DNA matches it firmly. A row's size may be missing; if present it is once, few, many or a size class.

15	.	TRBD1	TRBJ2-7	TRBV5-1	CASSSGQDLRYEQYF	TGCGCCAGCAGCTCCGGACAGGATTTGCGGTACGAGCAGTACTTC
11	.	.	TRBJ2-1	TRBV6-8	CAPTGFHEQFF	TGTGCCCCTACAGGGTTTCATGAGCAGTTCTTC
15	.	.	TRBJ1-1	TRBV5-1	CASSLIGRAGTEAFF	TGCGCCAGCAGCTTGATAGGGCGGGCCGGGACTGAAGCTTTCTTT
14	.	.	TRBJ1-1	TRBV5-1	CASSSNPGNTEAFF	TGCGCCAGCAGCTCAAATCCGGGGAACACTGAAGCTTTCTTT
15	.	.	TRBJ1-5	TRBV2	CASSEGALRNQPQHF	TGTGCCAGCAGTGAGGGGGCCCTAAGGAATCAGCCCCAGCATTTT
13	.	.	TRBJ1-2	TRBV19	CASNGDPLSGYTF	TGTGCCAGTAACGGGGATCCCCTCTCGGGCTACACCTTC
15	.	TRBD1	TRBJ1-3	TRBV6-1	CASDPTGQKGNTIYF	TGTGCCAGCGACCCGACAGGGCAGAAAGGAAACACCATATATTTT
15	.	.	TRBJ2-1	TRBV5-4	CASSLSQGSYNEQFF	TGTGCCAGCAGCTTGTCACAGGGATCCTACAATGAGCAGTTCTTC
15	.	TRBD2	TRBJ2-1	TRBV7-7	CASSLRAGGPGEQFF	TGTGCCAGCAGCTTGCGGGCGGGGGGGCCTGGTGAGCAGTTCTTC
13	.	.	TRBJ2-5	TRBV30	CAWRGGAGETQYF	TGTGCCTGGAGGGGGGGGGCCGGAGAGACCCAGTACTTC
13	few	.	TRBJ2-2	TRBV18	CASSPNFQGELFF	TGTGCCAGCTCACCAAATTTTCAGGGGGAGCTGTTTTTT